A selection of T cell receptor beta chains follows, all from one sample in a study of shared clonotypes between healthy human individuals. Only in-frame clones appear in the TCRdb table, and some are missing; sequencing was by immunoSEQ multiplex PCR. This table holds fewer than 550,000 clones, 60% to 80% found once. Material for sequencing was PBMCs. The receptor source for this set is a woman between 40 and 50 years old in good health. Some clones in this sample may be carry-over from other donors' samples. Each CDR3 is given with its conserved first and last residue. The D gene is left open where the match is weak. For some rows the clone size is stated as once, few or many, or as a class when expanded; others skip it.

v_gene	j_gene	abundance	d_gene	CDR3nt	CDR3aa
TRBV5-1	TRBJ2-5	.	TRBD1	TGCGCCAGCAGCAACACAGGGGAAGAGACCCAGTACTTC	CASSNTGEETQYF
TRBV2	TRBJ2-5	once	TRBD1	TGTGCCAGCAGTGAAGAACAGGGGGCTTGGGAGACCCAGTACTTC	CASSEEQGAWETQYF
TRBV28	TRBJ2-3	.	TRBD1	TGTGCCAGCAGTTTATATGCGACCGGGACAGGGGGAACAGATACGCAGTATTTT	CASSLYATGTGGTDTQYF
TRBV13	TRBJ2-7	.	TRBD2	TGTGCCAGCAGCTCCTTAAAACTAGCGGGAGGAATCGAGCAGTACTTC	CASSSLKLAGGIEQYF
TRBV29-1	TRBJ1-4	few	.	TGCAGCGTTGCACAAGCTAATGAAAAACTGTTTTTT	CSVAQANEKLFF
TRBV4-2	TRBJ2-2	.	TRBD2	TGTGCCAGCAGCTTGAACGGGGGAGGGACCGGGGAGCTGTTTTTT	CASSLNGGGTGELFF
TRBV5-1	TRBJ2-5	.	TRBD1	TGCGCCAGCAGCCACGAGAACAGGGGGCCGGTAAAAGAGACCCAGTACTTC	CASSHENRGPVKETQYF
TRBV2	TRBJ2-3	.	TRBD2	TGTGCCACCGCAGCGACTAGCGGGAGGGCAGATACGCAGTATTTT	CATAATSGRADTQYF
TRBV5-1	TRBJ1-4	.	.	TGCGCCAGCAGCTCATACAGGGCGCCTAATGAAAAACTGTTTTTT	CASSSYRAPNEKLFF
TRBV5-5	TRBJ1-2	once	.	TGTGCCAGCAGCTTGGATGAGGTCGGCTACACCTTC	CASSLDEVGYTF
TRBV6-5	TRBJ1-4	.	.	TGTGCCAGCTCGGATGGTGCAACTAATGAAAAACTGTTTTTT	CASSDGATNEKLFF
TRBV2	TRBJ2-4	.	.	TGTGCCAGCAGCAGGGGCTTAGCCAAAAACATTCAGTACTTC	CASSRGLAKNIQYF
TRBV28	TRBJ2-1	.	TRBD2	TGTGCCAGCACCCGGGGGGGCGGAGCCTACAATGAGCAGTTCTTC	CASTRGGGAYNEQFF
TRBV5-6	TRBJ2-1	.	TRBD2	TGTGCCAGCAGCAGCGCCGGGACTATAGTCGATGAGCAGTTCTTC	CASSSAGTIVDEQFF